This TCR beta chain was documented in a study of radiotherapy plus CTLA-4 blockade in lung cancer. Across the whole study: Disease control was seen in 31% of patients, objective responses in approximately 19%.

V dropped 1 base and J dropped 2; count of bases not matched to a gene: 3. The V gene's germline CDR1 is SGHRS and CDR2 YFSETQ. The CDR3 spans 15 residues. Those with chemo-refractory metastatic non-small-cell lung cancer were treated with focal radiation combined with CTLA-4 blockade using ipilimumab. Profiling relied on immunoSEQ multiplex PCR, and the TCRdb table lists in-frame clones only, not all of them. The sample includes roughly 57,000 clones, 82% of them seen just once. With respect to this clone: Its antigen is unidentified.

Whole-study results and caveats: The authors reported that early blood T cell clone dynamics, with interferon-beta, best predicted response. Among blood TCR repertoires after radiotherapy plus ipilimumab, tumor-derived clones expanded.

The clonotype comes from a human donor with non-small cell lung cancer whose response to radiotherapy plus ipilimumab could not be evaluated. The sequenced sample was peripheral blood, obtained from a patient treated with radiotherapy plus ipilimumab. The chain uses TRBV5-1 and TRBJ2-1; 7 bases are a match to TRBD1. DNA for the CDR3: TGCGCCAGCAGCTTGACAGGGGAAGCCTACAATGAGCAGTTCTTC. Translating gives CASSLTGEAYNEQFF.